These T cell receptor beta chains were read from a single sample in a study of blood T cell repertoires in COVID-19. Sequencing used immunoSEQ multiplex PCR; TCRdb keeps in-frame clones, though not all of them. Among over 85,000 clones, approximately 90% were seen once, and the ten largest hold about 5%. What was sequenced was peripheral blood. The receptors come from an elderly woman with active COVID-19. Both conserved end residues are part of each CDR3. A D gene is named only where the DNA matches it firmly. The listing skips clone size in some rows; elsewhere it reads once, few, many or a size class.

abundance	d_gene	v_gene	j_gene	CDR3aa	CDR3nt
NA	TRBD2	TRBV6-2/TRBV6-3	TRBJ2-4	CASSSTTLAAVAKNIQYF	TGTGCCAGCAGTTCCACCACACTAGCGGCTGTAGCCAAAAACATTCAGTACTTC
once	TRBD1	TRBV29-1	TRBJ1-6	CSAQGTGVGSPLHF	TGCAGCGCCCAGGGGACAGGGGTAGGCTCACCCCTCCACTTT
NA	TRBD1	TRBV15	TRBJ2-3	CATSRDISRGFTDTQYF	TGTGCCACCAGCAGAGATATCAGCAGGGGGTTTACAGATACGCAGTATTTT
NA	TRBD2	TRBV5-1	TRBJ2-3	CASSRGTSGDTDTQYF	TGCGCCAGCAGCCGTGGGACTAGCGGGGACACAGATACGCAGTATTTT
NA	NA	TRBV11-3	TRBJ2-1	CASSLGGLSEQFF	TGTGCCAGCAGCTTAGGAGGGCTGAGCGAGCAGTTCTTC
NA	NA	TRBV3-1/TRBV3-2	TRBJ2-5	CASSQDSSGETQYF	TGTGCCAGCAGCCAAGATTCAAGCGGGGAGACCCAGTACTTC
NA	NA	TRBV7-9	TRBJ1-6	CASTLPVPLHF	TGTGCCAGCACACTCCCTGTTCCCCTCCACTTT
once	TRBD2	TRBV13	TRBJ2-3	CASSLLAEGPAADTQYF	TGTGCCAGCAGCCTACTAGCGGAAGGGCCAGCGGCAGATACGCAGTATTTT
NA	TRBD2	TRBV6-4	TRBJ2-7	CASSGGGKYEQYF	TGTGCCAGCAGCGGGGGGGGGAAGTACGAGCAGTACTTC
few	TRBD1	TRBV18	TRBJ1-6	CASSTRTGPDSPLHF	TGTGCCAGCTCAACACGGACAGGGCCCGATTCACCCCTCCACTTT
NA	TRBD2	TRBV12-5	TRBJ2-7	CASGSGTGLAGDYEQYF	TGTGCTAGTGGTTCGGGAACCGGACTAGCGGGAGACTACGAGCAGTACTTC
NA	TRBD1	TRBV27	TRBJ2-3	CASSSRRDRGTDTQYF	TGTGCCAGCAGTTCCCGCCGAGACAGGGGGACAGATACGCAGTATTTT
NA	TRBD1	TRBV28	TRBJ1-3	CASSSQGARNTIYF	TGTGCCAGCAGTTCACAGGGGGCGCGAAACACCATATATTTT
NA	TRBD2	TRBV27	TRBJ2-7	CASRTTSSNEQYF	TGTGCCAGCAGGACGACTAGCTCCAACGAGCAGTACTTC
NA	NA	TRBV6-2/TRBV6-3	TRBJ2-1	CASSGLTDNEQFF	TGTGCCAGCAGCGGACTAACAGACAATGAGCAGTTCTTC
NA	NA	TRBV29-1	TRBJ2-2	CSVLEITLNTGELFF	TGCAGCGTCCTAGAGATTACCCTGAACACCGGGGAGCTGTTTTTT
NA	NA	TRBV28	TRBJ2-3	CASIPTIGDTQYF	TGTGCCAGCATTCCCACCATCGGGGATACGCAGTATTTT
NA	TRBD2	TRBV10-3	TRBJ2-1	CAIRASLAGLNEQFF	TGTGCCATCAGGGCCTCCCTAGCGGGACTAAATGAGCAGTTCTTC
NA	NA	TRBV9	TRBJ2-7	CASRARDPRTGKGTTYEQYF	TGTGCCAGCAGAGCACGGGACCCAAGGACAGGGAAGGGGACTACTTACGAGCAGTACTTC
NA	NA	TRBV30	TRBJ1-1	CAWTSGQTDTEAFF	TGTGCCTGGACCTCGGGACAAACGGACACTGAAGCTTTCTTT
NA	TRBD1	TRBV4-1	TRBJ1-2	CASSRADREDGYTF	TGCGCCAGCAGCCGAGCGGACAGGGAGGATGGCTACACCTTC
NA	NA	TRBV12-3/TRBV12-4	TRBJ1-5	CASSWGTGQPQHF	TGTGCCAGCAGCTGGGGCACTGGTCAGCCCCAGCATTTT
NA	NA	TRBV28	TRBJ2-3	CASSATRRSTDTQYF	TGTGCCAGCAGTGCAACTAGACGAAGCACAGATACGCAGTATTTT
NA	TRBD2	TRBV5-1	TRBJ2-1	CASSLPGGRNYNEQFF	TGCGCCAGCAGCCTCCCGGGAGGACGAAACTACAATGAGCAGTTCTTC
NA	TRBD1	TRBV5-5	TRBJ1-2	CASSSDRGGYGYTF	TGTGCCAGCAGCTCCGACAGGGGTGGCTATGGCTACACCTTC
once	NA	TRBV11-2	TRBJ1-3	CASSLRGSYDGTIYF	TGTGCCAGCAGCCTAAGGGGCAGTTACGATGGCACCATATATTTT
NA	TRBD1	TRBV7-2	TRBJ2-3	CASRHPTGQEGDTQYF	TGTGCCAGCAGACATCCGACGGGACAGGAAGGGGATACGCAGTATTTT